These 9 T cell receptor beta chains share one sample of origin, sequenced in a study of Ad26.COV2.S vaccination and SARS-CoV-2 variants. Here immunoSEQ multiplex PCR was the method, and the copy in TCRdb shows in-frame clones only, minus some. The sample has 250,000 or so clones; 87% are singletons. As for treatment: around 19 received Ad26.COV2.S at low or high dose, single or two shots; a few received placebo; per-sample allocation not given. The samples date from day 63 after the first vaccine or placebo injection. Sequenced material: peripheral blood, taken in a trial of Ad26.COV2.S vaccine versus placebo. The origin of the receptors is a person between 18 and 60 years old who received the Ad26.COV2.S COVID-19 vaccine or a placebo.

This rearrangement joins TRBV18 to TRBJ1-1; D perhaps matches TRBD1 (5 bases). Germline lookup yields CDR1 KGHSH and CDR2 LQKENI. The CDR3 sequence is 15 residues long. The V end was cut by 6 bases, the J end by 1 base, with 15 bases between. CDR3 amino acids: CASSPGTQENTEAFF. In nucleotides, the CDR3 is TGTGCCAGCTCCCCCGGGACGCAGGAGAACACTGAAGCTTTCTTT.

This clone appeared a single time. The V gene is TRBV7-9, the J gene TRBJ2-7, with D unresolved. Germline V gene data show CDR1 as SEHNR and CDR2 as FQNEAQ (reference sequence). V lost 4 bases and J 5 bases, leaving 12 bases between the germline ends. The CDR3 is 13 amino acids. The CDR3 loop is CASSYPGLDEQYF. In DNA form, the CDR3 reads TGTGCCAGCAGCTACCCCGGCTTAGACGAGCAGTACTTC.

The chain has TRBV6-5 and TRBJ1-1; D perhaps matches TRBD1 (5 bases). Trimming took 0 bases from V and 0 from J, leaving 11 bases between them. Germline V gives CDR1 MNHEY, CDR2 SVGAGI. CDR3 length: 16 residues. The CDR3 loop is CASSYSGRPMNTEAFF. CDR3 in DNA: TGTGCCAGCAGTTACTCGGGACGACCGATGAACACTGAAGCTTTCTTT.

The chain has TRBV2 and TRBJ2-5, with no clear D. The CDR3 runs 11 residues. The germline gives CDR1 SNHLY, CDR2 FYNNEI. Trimming cost V 2 bases and J 5 bases, with 3 bases left between them. The CDR3 loop is CASSEMETQYF. CDR3 DNA sequence: TGTGCCAGCAGTGAAATGGAGACCCAGTACTTC.

V usage is TRBV5-5 and J usage is TRBJ1-3, with D hard to call. Trimming stripped 0 bases from V and 0 bases from J, with 7 bases between. Germline V gene sequence: CDR1 SGHKS, CDR2 YYEKEE (reference sequence). The length of the CDR3 is 15 residues. The CDR3 region has the DNA TGTGCCAGCAGCTTGGCACAGAACTCTGGAAACACCATATATTTT. This sequence encodes CASSLAQNSGNTIYF. The variable domain in full, completed from reference TRBV5-5 and TRBJ1-3, reads DAGVTQSPTHLIKTRGQQVTLRCSPISGHKSVSWYQQVLGQGPQFIFQYYEKEERGRGNFPDRFSARQFPNYSSELNVNALLLGDSALYLCASSLAQNSGNTIYFGEGSWLTVV.

This chain joins TRBV5-4 and TRBJ2-3; D is unresolved. Germline V lookup: CDR1 SGHNT, CDR2 YYREEE (reference sequence). V was cut by 4 bases and J by 6 bases, with 18 bases left in between. The CDR3 length is 15 residues. CDR3 nucleotide sequence: TGTGCCAGCAGCAACCCCAGTTATACTCGTGATACGCAGTATTTT. Translated: CASSNPSYTRDTQYF.

This chain joins TRBV7-9 and TRBJ1-1; tentative D call: TRBD1 (6 bases). Germline CDR1 SEHNR, CDR2 FQNEAQ (reference sequence). Trimming left V 1 base short and J 4 bases short, with 10 bases between. The CDR3 loop spans 14 amino acids. CDR3 in amino acids: CASSLGQGPTEAFF. Written as DNA, the CDR3 is TGTGCCAGCAGCTTAGGTCAGGGGCCCACTGAAGCTTTCTTT.

This chain joins TRBV19 and TRBJ1-2; a weak D match, TRBD1 (6 bases). The CDR3 covers 15 residues. V lost 5 bases to trimming and J lost 2 bases, with 15 bases between them. Germline values: CDR1 LNHDA, CDR2 SQIVND (reference sequence). CDR3 sequence reads: CASSRGGAGNYGYTF. CDR3 nucleotide sequence: TGTGCCAGTAGTCGTGGGGGGGCAGGAAACTATGGCTACACCTTC.

The chain uses TRBV5-1 and TRBJ1-2, with D perhaps TRBD1 (6 bases). The CDR3 contains 13 residues. Germline V gene data show CDR1 as SGHRS and CDR2 as YFSETQ. Trimming left V 1 base short and J 3 bases short, with 7 bases between. CDR3 sequence: CASSLYRDYGYTF. The CDR3 DNA reads TGCGCCAGCAGCTTGTACAGGGACTATGGCTACACCTTC.